This T cell receptor beta chain stems from a study of molecular identifiers for immune sequencing clone quantification. TCRdb processed the PCR reads anew with MiXCR; each CDR3 protein has one entry. The sample has some 91,000 distinct CDR3 sequences, roughly 24% seen once; the top ten hold 0.94%. This clonotype occurred a few times. Its target is unknown. One base away lies a much larger clone, so this may be a sequencing read error. Germline V gene data show CDR1 as LNHDA and CDR2 as SQIVND (reference sequence). The CDR3 length is 15 residues. Study outcomes and limitations: Effector cells kept over 98% of their molecules in clones above 20 RNA copies, while naive cells kept under 1% there. Spiked-in Jurkat TCR RNA corresponding to one cell was reported as detectable against approximately 900,000 naive cells.

The chain joins TRBV19 to TRBJ2-7, with TRBD1 matching over 7 bases. The TCR originated in a human donor in good health. Some libraries in this study had Jurkat cell RNA spiked in. What was sequenced was naive CD8+ T cells from blood, with Jurkat cell RNA spiked in. Subset defined: FACS-sorted CD8+CD4-CCR7+CD45RA+ naive T cells. The CDR3 DNA sequence: TGTGCCAGTGGTATGGTCGTAGAGGGGGCCGGCGAGCAGTACTTC. Amino acids: CASGMVVEGAGEQYF.